This T cell receptor beta chain was found in a study of human T cells and chemical hapten exposure. Across the study: Reading of the patch tests, which applied 0.01% DPC to the upper back, occurred at 6 days. Study findings and constraints: There was alopecia in the donors, so their immune response may differ from that of healthy people. Sensitizing with DPC caused no change in TCRs above 1 in 1000 frequency. As patch test score rose, PT1 expanded TCR counts tended to rise as well.

This clonotype was counted a few times. As yet, its antigen is unknown. TCRdb re-derived calls from the RACE reads in MiXCR, one entry per CDR3 protein. The top ten clones hold more than 1.1% of a sample with about 80,000 distinct CDR3 sequences, approximately 10% of them seen once. The CDR3 has 13 amino acids. V was clipped by 2 bases and J by 7 bases, with 11 bases between them. Germline CDR1 SGHAT, CDR2 FQNNGV. Noted time point: patch test 1, 2 weeks after DPC sensitization. Treatment noted: therapeutic diphenylcyclopropenone sensitization with weekly scalp DPC. This chain links TRBV11-2 with TRBJ1-1; tentative D call: TRBD1 (6 bases). The clonotype comes from a woman aged 45 to 65 with alopecia areata. Some clones in this sample may be carry-over from other donors' samples. Sequenced here: whole blood, sampled in connection with sensitization to the hapten diphenylcyclopropenone (DPC). Here the CDR3 reads CASSLRGAGEAFF. Here the CDR3 DNA reads TGTGCCAGCAGCTTACGGGGGGCGGGTGAAGCTTTCTTT.